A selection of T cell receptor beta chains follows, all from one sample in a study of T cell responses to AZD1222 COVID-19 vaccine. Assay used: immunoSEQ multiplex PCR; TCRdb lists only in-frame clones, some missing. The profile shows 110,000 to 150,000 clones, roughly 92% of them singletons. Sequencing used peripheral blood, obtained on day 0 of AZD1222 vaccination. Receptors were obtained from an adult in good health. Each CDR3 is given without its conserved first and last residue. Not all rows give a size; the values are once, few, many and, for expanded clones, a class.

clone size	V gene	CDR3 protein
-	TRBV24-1	ATSDPRGAGVTRDTQY
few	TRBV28	ASSFPGDSGNTIY
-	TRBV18	ASSRSRTRASTDTQY
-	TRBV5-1	ASSLGTSGSGYEQF
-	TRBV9	ASSVAPGPDSSSGNTIY
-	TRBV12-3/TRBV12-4	ASSASLQPQH
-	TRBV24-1	ATSDLTLLTRKEETQY
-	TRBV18	ASWSGGHSSSYNEQF
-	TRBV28	ASRYRSITGNNQPQH
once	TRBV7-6	ASSPWGETNEKLF
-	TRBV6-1	ASSGYRGRVKETQY
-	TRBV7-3	ASSFVPGPNTGELF
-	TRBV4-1	ASSQVNGLNNQPQH
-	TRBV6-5	ASSRQGIGEQY
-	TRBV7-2	ASSLGTSGRVTGELF
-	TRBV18	ASSLGQGGRNTEAF
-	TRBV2	ASSERDRALDSYNSPLH
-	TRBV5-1	ASSLRGNTEAF
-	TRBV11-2	ASSLVGGWYTEAF
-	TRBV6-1	ASSERDGIRYFYGYT
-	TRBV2	ASKLGGPGDEQY
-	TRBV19	ASSIGGRRNQPQH
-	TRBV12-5	ASGLTGKGYT
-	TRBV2	ASGLPGDILEAF
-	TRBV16	ASTLPPGGQF
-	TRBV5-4	ASSYPGESSYNEQF
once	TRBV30	AWRGGYMNTEAF
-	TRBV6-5	ASSYSGGSSYNEQF
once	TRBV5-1	ASSPAASGETDTQY
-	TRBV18	ASSPETGGTNYGYT
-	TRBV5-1	ASSLLQVRDTQY
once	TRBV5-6	ASSFSGTGAENTEAF
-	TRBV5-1	ASSPRPGKAQPQH
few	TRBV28	ASRPGTGVTEAF
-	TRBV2	ASTSAYGYT
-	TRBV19	ASRRQGWNTIY
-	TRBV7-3	ASSYDRGRGGYT
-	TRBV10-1	ASSHGTSGIFDEQF
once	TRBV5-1	ASSLTSGREVAGELF